One sample yielded the 25 T cell receptor beta chains listed below, sequenced in a study of cytomegalovirus exposure and HLA in healthy donors. Primers included in the PCR were 60 Vbeta and 13 Jbeta primers. Libraries were prepared by immunoSEQ multiplex PCR; TCRdb keeps only in-frame clonotypes and omits some of them. The sample totals roughly 70,000 clones. The sequenced sample consisted of PBMCs. The receptor source for this set is a man aged 40-49 years in good health and CMV-seronegative.

This chain joins TRBV11-2 and TRBJ1-4; D perhaps matches TRBD1 (5 bases). V shed 3 bases and J shed 4 bases, with 9 bases lying between them. The CDR3 runs to 14 residues. The germline CDR1 and CDR2 sequences are SGHAT and FQNNGV. CDR3 nucleotide sequence: TGTGCCAGCAGCTTTCGGGGGGTTAATGAAAAACTGTTTTTT. Protein product: CASSFRGVNEKLFF.

This rearrangement joins TRBV5-1 to TRBJ1-2; 7 bases map to TRBD1. There are 17 residues in the CDR3. Germline loops: CDR1 SGHRS, CDR2 YFSETQ. V lost 0 bases, J lost 0 bases, and 8 bases stayed unmatched. CDR3 residues: CASSLDVGGATNYGYTF. The DNA for the CDR3 is TGCGCCAGCAGCTTGGATGTAGGGGGCGCGACTAACTATGGCTACACCTTC.

This chain joins TRBV19 and TRBJ1-6; D is perhaps TRBD1 (6 bases). V was cut by 7 bases and J by 5 bases, with 12 bases left in between. From germline, CDR1 is LNHDA and CDR2 SQIVND (reference sequence). The CDR3 spans 14 residues. CDR3 in DNA: TGTGCCAGTAACCCGACAGGAAATAATTCACCCCTCCACTTT. Amino acid sequence: CASNPTGNNSPLHF.

The gene calls are TRBV7-2 and TRBJ2-1; 13 nucleotides align to TRBD2. Germline assignment: CDR1 SGHTA and CDR2 FQGNSA. There are 16 residues in the CDR3. V shed 5 bases, J shed 9 bases, and the junction held 10 bases outside the gene matches. CDR3 nucleotides: TGTGCCAGCAGCGCTACTAGCGGGGGGGCCCGCGGTGAGCAGTTCTTC. Translation: CASSATSGGARGEQFF. The full variable domain, with the rest looked up from reference TRBV7-2 and TRBJ2-1, is GAGVSQSPSNKVTEKGKDVELRCDPISGHTALYWYRQSLGQGLEFLIYFQGNSAPDKSGLPSDRFSAERTGGSVSTLTIQRTQQEDSAVYLCASSATSGGARGEQFFGPGTRLTVL.

The chain has TRBV5-1 and TRBJ1-6; 10 nucleotides align to TRBD1. The length of the CDR3 is 16 residues. J lost 5 bases, V lost 0 bases, and 2 bases had no gene match. CDR1 is SGHRS and CDR2 is YFSETQ in the germline V gene. The CDR3 DNA reads as TGCGCCAGCAGCTTGGGCGGGACAGGGGATAATTCACCCCTCCACTTT. This gives the protein CASSLGGTGDNSPLHF. The full variable domain, its missing parts supplied by reference TRBV5-1 and TRBJ1-6, is KAGVTQTPRYLIKTRGQQVTLSCSPISGHRSVSWYQQTPGQGLQFLFEYFSETQRNKGNFPGRFSGRQFSNSRSEMNVSTLELGDSALYLCASSLGGTGDNSPLHFGNGTRLTVT.

This chain links TRBV6-6 with TRBJ2-5; no clear D gene. Germline values: CDR1 MNHNY, CDR2 SVGAGI (reference sequence). Deletions cut 7 bases from V and 2 bases from J, with 5 bases between. The CDR3 runs to 11 residues. The CDR3 protein is CASTGQETQYF. The CDR3 DNA reads as TGTGCCAGCACAGGTCAAGAGACCCAGTACTTC.

The rearrangement links TRBV9 to TRBJ2-3; 14 nucleotides align to TRBD2. Germline values: CDR1 SGDLS, CDR2 YYNGEE. The J segment lost 2 bases and the V segment lost 4 bases, leaving 6 bases of the junction unmatched. The CDR3 is 17 amino acids. CDR3 sequence: CASSRGLAGAVTDTQYF. The CDR3 DNA sequence: TGTGCCAGCAGCCGGGGACTAGCGGGGGCCGTCACAGATACGCAGTATTTT.

For this clone: Germline is not matched at one junction end, which may reflect a read error. The chain uses TRBV30 and TRBJ2-2; D may be TRBD2 (5 bases). CDR3 size: 14 residues. Germline V lookup: CDR1 GTSNPN, CDR2 SVGIG (reference sequence). The chain's CDR3 is CAWSVGIKDGELLF. CDR3 nucleotide sequence: TGTGCCTGGAGTGTAGGCATAAAGGACGGGGAGCTGCTTTTT.

This chain links TRBV30 with TRBJ2-3; possibly TRBD2 for D (6 bases). Germline V gives CDR1 GTSNPN, CDR2 SVGIG (reference sequence). The CDR3 has 14 residues. V was cut by 5 bases and J by 0 bases, with 12 bases left in between. CDR3 loop: CAWEPGLSTDTQYF. CDR3 sequence (DNA): TGTGCCTGGGAGCCGGGACTTAGCACAGATACGCAGTATTTT.

The chain carries TRBV6-5 and TRBJ2-7, with 7 bases fitting TRBD1. This CDR3 has 15 residues. V trimming: 7 bases; J trimming: 4 bases; junction bases outside the gene matches: 13. The germline gives CDR1 MNHEY, CDR2 SVGAGI. As DNA, the CDR3 is TGTGCCAGCACACCCTACAGGGGCCCCGGTTACGAGCAGTACTTC. Amino acids: CASTPYRGPGYEQYF.

This chain links TRBV11-2 with TRBJ1-1, with D possibly being TRBD1 (6 bases). The ends were cut back, 4 bases at V and 1 base at J, with 10 bases in the middle. CDR1 is SGHAT and CDR2 is FQNNGV in the germline V gene. The CDR3 spans 14 residues. The CDR3 coding sequence is TGTGCCAGCAGCTCAGTCAGGGGGAACACTGAAGCTTTCTTT. Its protein is CASSSVRGNTEAFF.

The chain is built from TRBV7-3 and TRBJ1-1, with D maybe TRBD1 (5 bases). Germline CDR1 and CDR2: SGHTA and FQGTGA. The V end was cut by 1 base, the J end by 1 base, with 7 bases between. The CDR3 consists of 14 residues. CDR3 DNA sequence: TGTGCCAGCAGCTTAATCAGGGCGAACACTGAAGCTTTCTTT. It codes for CASSLIRANTEAFF.

V gene TRBV12-5 combines with J gene TRBJ2-1; 11 positions agree with TRBD2. Germline loops: CDR1 LGHNT, CDR2 FRNRAP. The CDR3 length is 17 residues. J gave up 5 bases and V 1 base, and 7 bases lay outside the gene matches. CDR3 sequence: CASGLAQTSGVNNEQFF. The CDR3 coding sequence is TGTGCTAGTGGTTTGGCCCAGACTAGCGGGGTAAACAATGAGCAGTTCTTC.

The rearrangement joins TRBV5-1 to TRBJ2-5, with 8 bases fitting TRBD1. The CDR3 contains 14 residues. V shed 5 bases, J shed 4 bases, and the junction held 7 bases outside the gene matches. Germline CDR1 SGHRS, CDR2 YFSETQ. DNA for the CDR3: TGCGCCAGCAGTAATGGACAGGGAAGAGAGACCCAGTACTTC. Translation: CASSNGQGRETQYF.

The chain employs TRBV6-1 and TRBJ1-5; maybe TRBD1 (5 bases). The length of the CDR3 is 13 residues. V shed 6 bases and J shed 6 bases, with 12 bases lying between them. CDR1 and CDR2 from the germline V gene are MNHNS and SASEGT. The CDR3 nucleotides are TGTGCCAGCAGGAAGGGGTCGGGTCAGCCCCAGCATTTT. Protein product: CASRKGSGQPQHF.

V is TRBV7-3 and J is TRBJ2-2; 14 nucleotides match TRBD2. Germline V gene lookup returns CDR1 SGHTA and CDR2 FQGTGA. With 4 bases clipped from V and 4 bases from J, the junction kept 11 bases outside the gene matches. This CDR3 is 19 amino acids long. The CDR3 loop reads CASSSGLAGARGATGELFF. The CDR3 DNA is TGTGCCAGCAGCTCGGGACTAGCGGGGGCCCGAGGCGCCACCGGGGAGCTGTTTTTT.

The J gene is TRBJ2-7, the V gene TRBV5-1; D remains unclear. This CDR3 is 14 amino acids long. Germline CDR1 is SGHRS and CDR2 is YFSETQ. Trimming cost V 7 bases and J 1 base, with 15 bases left between them. CDR3 region: CASLLCGLSYEQYF. Here the CDR3 DNA reads TGCGCCAGCCTCCTATGCGGCCTATCCTACGAGCAGTACTTC.

The chain is built from TRBV6-1 and TRBJ2-5, with unresolved D. The closer fit of TRBJ2-7 to the DNA end suggests the J call may be wrong. Germline values: CDR1 MNHNS, CDR2 SASEGT. The CDR3 has 11 amino acids. The CDR3 protein is CASKASYEQYF. Here the CDR3 DNA reads TGTGCCAGCAAAGCGTCCTACGAGCAGTACTTC.

The chain has TRBV4-1 and TRBJ1-6; 7 bases line up with TRBD1. V lost 0 bases, J lost 7 bases, and 15 bases stayed unmatched. This CDR3 region has 19 residues. Germline-derived CDR1 and CDR2 are MGHRA and YSYEKL. The CDR3 bases are TGCGCCAGCAGCCAAGATGACGTGCAACAGGGGAAAGTAAATTCACCCCTCCACTTT. Its protein is CASSQDDVQQGKVNSPLHF.

The chain carries TRBV5-1 and TRBJ1-1, with D perhaps TRBD1 (6 bases). The germline CDR1 and CDR2 sequences are SGHRS and YFSETQ. V lost 2 bases and J 4 bases, leaving 12 bases between the germline ends. The length of the CDR3 is 14 residues. CDR3 sequence (DNA): TGCGCCAGCAGCTTTGAGCAGGGGCGCACTGAAGCTTTCTTT. Translated: CASSFEQGRTEAFF. The full variable domain, completed using reference TRBV5-1 and TRBJ1-1, is KAGVTQTPRYLIKTRGQQVTLSCSPISGHRSVSWYQQTPGQGLQFLFEYFSETQRNKGNFPGRFSGRQFSNSRSEMNVSTLELGDSALYLCASSFEQGRTEAFFGQGTRLTVV.

The chain couples TRBV5-1 to TRBJ1-5, with 7 bases fitting TRBD1. There are 15 residues in the CDR3. V was clipped by 3 bases and J by 0 bases; unmatched bases: 3. CDR1 is SGHRS, CDR2 YFSETQ, per germline. In DNA, the CDR3 is TGCGCCAGCAGCTGGGACAGTGATAGCAATCAGCCCCAGCATTTT. As protein: CASSWDSDSNQPQHF. Full variable domain (rest looked up from reference TRBV5-1 and TRBJ1-5): KAGVTQTPRYLIKTRGQQVTLSCSPISGHRSVSWYQQTPGQGLQFLFEYFSETQRNKGNFPGRFSGRQFSNSRSEMNVSTLELGDSALYLCASSWDSDSNQPQHFGDGTRLSIL.

The CDR3 DNA reads TGCGCCAGCAGCTTGGGGCAGGGTCATCAGCCCCAGCATTTT. Translated, it gives CASSLGQGHQPQHF. The chain has TRBV5-1 and TRBJ1-5, with TRBD1 as a possible D gene (5 bases). V lost 0 bases, J lost 5 bases, and 9 bases lay in between. The V gene's germline CDR1 is SGHRS and CDR2 YFSETQ. This CDR3 is built from 14 residues.

The rearrangement links TRBV6-5 to TRBJ2-2; D is perhaps TRBD1 (5 bases). The germline gives CDR1 MNHEY, CDR2 SVGAGI. V lost 2 bases and J lost 4, with 11 bases in between. This CDR3 is built from 15 residues. CDR3 residues: CASSYIRQGTGELFF. The CDR3 DNA reads TGTGCCAGCAGTTACATTCGGCAGGGCACCGGGGAGCTGTTTTTT.

V gene TRBV2 combines with J gene TRBJ2-7, with 9 positions matching TRBD1. Trimming took 4 bases from V and 1 from J; bases not matched to a gene: 2. Germline V gene lookup returns CDR1 SNHLY and CDR2 FYNNEI. The CDR3 runs 14 residues. Here the CDR3 reads CASSGGTGSYEQYF. In DNA form, the CDR3 reads TGTGCCAGCAGTGGAGGGACAGGGTCCTACGAGCAGTACTTC.

The genes are TRBV30 and TRBJ2-1, with 10 bases lining up with TRBD2. Trimming removed 4 bases from V and 4 bases from J; junction bases left unmatched: 13. The germline gives CDR1 GTSNPN, CDR2 SVGIG (reference sequence). The CDR3 consists of 17 residues. The CDR3: CAWKGSGGFQGYNEQFF. The CDR3 DNA follows: TGTGCCTGGAAGGGTAGCGGGGGGTTCCAAGGATACAATGAGCAGTTCTTC.